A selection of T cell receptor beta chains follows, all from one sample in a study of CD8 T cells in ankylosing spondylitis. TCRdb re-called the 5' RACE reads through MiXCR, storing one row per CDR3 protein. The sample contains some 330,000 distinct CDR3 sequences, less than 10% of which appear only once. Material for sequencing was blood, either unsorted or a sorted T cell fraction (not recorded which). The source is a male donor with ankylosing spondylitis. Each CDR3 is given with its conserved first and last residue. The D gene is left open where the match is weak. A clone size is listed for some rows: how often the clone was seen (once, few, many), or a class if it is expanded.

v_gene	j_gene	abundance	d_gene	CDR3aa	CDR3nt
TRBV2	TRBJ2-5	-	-	CASSDPLTETQYF	TGTGCCAGCAGTGACCCCCTCACAGAGACCCAGTACTTC
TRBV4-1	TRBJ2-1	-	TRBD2	CASSQDWLRTSGEINEQFF	TGCGCCAGCAGCCAAGATTGGTTACGGACTAGCGGAGAGATCAATGAGCAGTTCTTC
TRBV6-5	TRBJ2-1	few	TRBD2	CASSYSIGLAGEYNEQFF	TGTGCCAGCAGTTACTCGATTGGACTAGCGGGAGAGTACAATGAGCAGTTCTTC
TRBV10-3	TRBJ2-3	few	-	CAIRLGWEDTQYF	TGTGCCATCAGGCTGGGCTGGGAGGATACGCAGTATTTT
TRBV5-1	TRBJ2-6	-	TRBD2	CASSWRGSGANVLTF	TGCGCCAGCAGCTGGCGGGGGTCTGGGGCCAACGTCCTGACTTTC
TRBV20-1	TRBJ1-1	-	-	CSASSRGPKRPEAFF	TGCAGTGCTAGTTCACGGGGCCCCAAAAGGCCTGAAGCTTTCTTT
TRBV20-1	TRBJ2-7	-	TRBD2	CSARISGSLRYEQYF	TGCAGTGCTAGGATTAGCGGGAGCCTCCGCTACGAGCAGTACTTC
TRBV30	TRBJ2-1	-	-	CAWGIFNGMRPNEQFF	TGTGCCTGGGGGATCTTTAACGGGATGAGGCCCAATGAGCAGTTCTTC
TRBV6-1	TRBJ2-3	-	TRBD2	CASSEGLADTDTQYF	TGTGCCAGCAGTGAAGGACTAGCAGACACAGATACGCAGTATTTT
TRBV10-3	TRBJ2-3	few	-	CAISVGGFTDTQYF	TGTGCCATCAGTGTAGGGGGATTCACAGATACGCAGTATTTT
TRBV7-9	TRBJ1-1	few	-	CASTPMEGTEAFF	TGTGCCAGCACCCCGATGGAGGGGACTGAAGCTTTCTTT
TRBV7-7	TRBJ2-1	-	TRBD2	CASSHNSGNEGEQFF	TGTGCCAGCAGCCACAATAGCGGGAACGAGGGGGAGCAGTTCTTC
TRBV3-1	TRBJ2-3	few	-	CASSQNVGNTQYF	TGTGCCAGCAGCCAAAATGTGGGGAATACGCAGTATTTT
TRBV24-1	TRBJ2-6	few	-	CATSFSGANVLTF	TGTGCCACCAGCTTCTCTGGGGCCAACGTCCTGACTTTC
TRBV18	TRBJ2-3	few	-	CASSLQRDTTDTQYF	TGTGCCAGCTCATTACAACGGGACACCACAGATACGCAGTATTTT
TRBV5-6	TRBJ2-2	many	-	CASSLLGSKGNFAGELFF	TGTGCCAGCAGCTTGTTGGGCAGCAAGGGAAACTTCGCCGGGGAGCTGTTTTTT
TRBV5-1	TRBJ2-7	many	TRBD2	CASSFTSGISYEQYF	TGCGCCAGCAGCTTTACTAGCGGGATCTCCTACGAGCAGTACTTC
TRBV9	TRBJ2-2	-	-	CASSAPLGRDTGELFF	TGTGCCAGCAGCGCCCCTCTGGGTCGGGACACCGGGGAGCTGTTTTTT
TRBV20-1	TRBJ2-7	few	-	CSAERGIGTYEQYF	TGCAGTGCCGAACGGGGGATAGGTACCTACGAGCAGTACTTC
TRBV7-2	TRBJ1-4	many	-	CASSLEFGATNEKLFF	TGTGCCAGCAGCTTAGAGTTTGGCGCAACTAATGAAAAACTGTTTTTT
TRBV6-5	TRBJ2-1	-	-	CASSSPLGSYNEQFF	TGTGCCAGCAGTTCCCCCTTAGGCTCCTACAATGAGCAGTTCTTC
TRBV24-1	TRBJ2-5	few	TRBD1	CATSDPGTGDQETQYF	TGTGCCACCAGTGACCCCGGGACAGGGGATCAAGAGACCCAGTACTTC
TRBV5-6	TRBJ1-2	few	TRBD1	CASSLAGTGGFGYTF	TGTGCCAGCAGCTTGGCCGGGACAGGGGGCTTTGGCTACACCTTC
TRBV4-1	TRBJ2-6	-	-	CASSQDQVRVGRGANVLTF	TGCGCCAGCAGCCAAGATCAAGTCAGGGTCGGAAGAGGGGCCAACGTCCTGACTTTC
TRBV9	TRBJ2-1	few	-	CASSVKDERIYYNEQFF	TGTGCCAGCAGCGTTAAGGACGAGCGGATTTACTACAATGAGCAGTTCTTC
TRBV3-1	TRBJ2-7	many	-	CASSPAQRSGYEQYF	TGTGCCAGCAGCCCCGCTCAGAGATCGGGCTACGAGCAGTACTTC
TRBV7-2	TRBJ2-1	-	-	CASSIRDWGNNEQFF	TGTGCCAGCAGCATCCGGGACTGGGGAAACAATGAGCAGTTCTTC
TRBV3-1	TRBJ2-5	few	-	CASSQGLKLQETQYF	TGTGCCAGCAGCCAAGGACTGAAACTCCAAGAGACCCAGTACTTC
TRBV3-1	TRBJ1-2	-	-	CASSPGAGDIYGYTF	TGTGCCAGCAGCCCCGGGGCGGGGGACATCTATGGCTACACCTTC
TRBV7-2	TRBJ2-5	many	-	CASSLGVSQETQYF	TGTGCCAGCAGCTTAGGGGTCAGCCAAGAGACCCAGTACTTC
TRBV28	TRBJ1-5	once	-	CASRRGLASNQPQHF	TGTGCCAGCAGGAGGGGATTGGCGAGCAATCAGCCCCAGCATTTT
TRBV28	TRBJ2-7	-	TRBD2	CASSFVSGRNSYEQYF	TGTGCCAGCAGTTTCGTTAGCGGGAGGAACAGCTACGAGCAGTACTTC
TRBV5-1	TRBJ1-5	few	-	CASRGGEPQHF	TGCGCCAGCAGAGGAGGTGAGCCCCAGCATTTT
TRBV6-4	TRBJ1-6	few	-	CASSEGNGNSPLHF	TGTGCCAGCAGTGAAGGCAACGGGAATTCACCCCTCCACTTT
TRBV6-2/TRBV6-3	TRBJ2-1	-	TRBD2	CASSYSISTSGRSYNEQFF	TGTGCCAGCAGTTACTCAATTAGTACTAGCGGGAGGTCCTACAATGAGCAGTTCTTC
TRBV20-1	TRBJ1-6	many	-	CSAQDPGSYNSPLHF	TGCAGTGCTCAAGACCCGGGGTCCTATAATTCACCCCTCCACTTT
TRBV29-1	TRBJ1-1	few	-	CSVGGHQNTEAFF	TGCAGCGTTGGGGGACACCAGAACACTGAAGCTTTCTTT
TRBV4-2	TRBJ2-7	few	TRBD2	CASSRASGRYEQYF	TGTGCCAGCAGCCGAGCCAGCGGGAGGTACGAGCAGTACTTC
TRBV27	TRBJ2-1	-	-	CASSRRLSDTYNEQFF	TGTGCCAGCAGTCGCCGACTTAGCGACACGTACAATGAGCAGTTCTTC
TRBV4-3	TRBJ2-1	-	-	CASSQSRASMELFF	TGCGCCAGCAGCCAAAGTCGAGCGAGTATGGAATTGTTCTTC
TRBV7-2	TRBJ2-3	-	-	CASSLEGGYTDTQYF	TGTGCCAGCAGCTTAGAAGGAGGGTACACAGATACGCAGTATTTT
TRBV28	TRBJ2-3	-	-	CASSRTGTEDTDTQYF	TGTGCCAGCAGTAGAACCGGGACGGAGGACACAGATACGCAGTATTTT
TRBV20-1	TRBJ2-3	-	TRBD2	CSARPPRGRALDTQYF	TGCAGTGCTAGACCCCCCCGCGGGAGGGCCTTAGATACGCAGTATTTT
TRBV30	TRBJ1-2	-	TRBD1	CAWGRDRPYGYTF	TGTGCCTGGGGCCGGGACAGGCCCTATGGCTACACCTTC